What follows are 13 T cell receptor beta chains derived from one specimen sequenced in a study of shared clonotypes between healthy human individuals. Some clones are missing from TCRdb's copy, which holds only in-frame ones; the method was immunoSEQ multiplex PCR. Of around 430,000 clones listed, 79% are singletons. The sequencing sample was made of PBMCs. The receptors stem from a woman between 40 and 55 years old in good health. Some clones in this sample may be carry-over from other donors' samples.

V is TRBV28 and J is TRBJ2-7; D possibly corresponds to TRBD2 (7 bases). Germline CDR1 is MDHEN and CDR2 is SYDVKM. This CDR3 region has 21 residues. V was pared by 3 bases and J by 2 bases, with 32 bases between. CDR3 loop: CASSFGVAAGWRGPRPYEQYF. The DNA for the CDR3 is TGTGCCAGCAGTTTCGGGGTCGCGGCAGGGTGGCGGGGGCCCCGTCCCTACGAGCAGTACTTC.

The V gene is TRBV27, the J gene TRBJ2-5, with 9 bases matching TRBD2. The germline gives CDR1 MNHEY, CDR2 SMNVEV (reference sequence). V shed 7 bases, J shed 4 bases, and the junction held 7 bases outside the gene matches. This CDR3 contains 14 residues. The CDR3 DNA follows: TGTGCCAGCAACCTAGCGGGAAGCGGAGAGACCCAGTACTTC. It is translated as CASNLAGSGETQYF.

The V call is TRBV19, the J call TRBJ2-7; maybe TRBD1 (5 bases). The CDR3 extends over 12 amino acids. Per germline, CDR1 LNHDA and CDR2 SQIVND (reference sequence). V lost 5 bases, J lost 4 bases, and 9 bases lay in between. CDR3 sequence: CASSDSLYEQYF. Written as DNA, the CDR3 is TGTGCCAGTAGTGACAGTCTTTACGAGCAGTACTTC.

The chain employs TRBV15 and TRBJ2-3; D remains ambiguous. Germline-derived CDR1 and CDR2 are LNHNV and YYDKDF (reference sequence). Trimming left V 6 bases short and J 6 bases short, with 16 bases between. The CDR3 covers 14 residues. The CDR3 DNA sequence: TGTGCCACCAGGGCCAGTGGCGCCTCGGATACGCAGTATTTT. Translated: CATRASGASDTQYF.

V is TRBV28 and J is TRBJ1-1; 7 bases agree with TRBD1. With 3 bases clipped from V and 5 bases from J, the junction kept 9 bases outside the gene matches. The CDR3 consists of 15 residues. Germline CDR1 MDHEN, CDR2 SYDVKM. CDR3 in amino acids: CASSFPGSGGTEAFF. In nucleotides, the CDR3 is TGTGCCAGCAGTTTCCCCGGGTCAGGGGGGACTGAAGCTTTCTTT. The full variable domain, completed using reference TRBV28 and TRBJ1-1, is DVKVTQSSRYLVKRTGEKVFLECVQDMDHENMFWYRQDPGLGLRLIYFSYDVKMKEKGDIPEGYSVSREKKERFSLILESASTNQTSMYLCASSFPGSGGTEAFFGQGTRLTVV.

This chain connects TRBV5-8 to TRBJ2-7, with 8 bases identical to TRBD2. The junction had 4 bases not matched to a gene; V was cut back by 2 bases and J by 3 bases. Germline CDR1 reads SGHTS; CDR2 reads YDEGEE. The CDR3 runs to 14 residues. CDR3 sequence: CASSFRLAGYEQYF. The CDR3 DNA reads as TGTGCCAGCAGCTTTCGGCTAGCGGGCTACGAGCAGTACTTC.

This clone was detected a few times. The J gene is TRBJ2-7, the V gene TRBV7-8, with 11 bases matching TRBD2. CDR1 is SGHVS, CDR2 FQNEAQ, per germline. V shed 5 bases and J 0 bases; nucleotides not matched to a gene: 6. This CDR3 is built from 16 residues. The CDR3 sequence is CASSVTSGRNSYEQYF. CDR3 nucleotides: TGTGCCAGCAGCGTAACTAGCGGGAGAAACTCCTACGAGCAGTACTTC.

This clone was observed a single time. The CDR3 reads CASSLGRAYEQYF. Here the CDR3 DNA reads TGTGCCAGCAGTTTAGGGCGGGCCTACGAGCAGTACTTC. The rearrangement uses TRBV28 and TRBJ2-7; TRBD2 is a possible D gene (5 bases). V gave up 2 bases and J gave up 2 bases, with 7 bases separating them. Germline CDR1 reads MDHEN; CDR2 reads SYDVKM. The CDR3 is 13 amino acids.

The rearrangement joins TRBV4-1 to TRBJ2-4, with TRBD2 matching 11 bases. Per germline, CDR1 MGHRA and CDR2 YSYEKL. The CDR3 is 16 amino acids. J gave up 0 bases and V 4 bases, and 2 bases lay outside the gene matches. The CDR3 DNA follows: TGCGCCAGCAGCCCGGGACTAGCGGAAGCCAAAAACATTCAGTACTTC. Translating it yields CASSPGLAEAKNIQYF.

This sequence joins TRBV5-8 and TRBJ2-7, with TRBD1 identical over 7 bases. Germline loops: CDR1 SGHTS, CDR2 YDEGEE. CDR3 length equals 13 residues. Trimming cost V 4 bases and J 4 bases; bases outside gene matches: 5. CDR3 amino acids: CASSQGQLYEQYF. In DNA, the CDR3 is TGTGCCAGCAGCCAGGGACAGCTATACGAGCAGTACTTC.

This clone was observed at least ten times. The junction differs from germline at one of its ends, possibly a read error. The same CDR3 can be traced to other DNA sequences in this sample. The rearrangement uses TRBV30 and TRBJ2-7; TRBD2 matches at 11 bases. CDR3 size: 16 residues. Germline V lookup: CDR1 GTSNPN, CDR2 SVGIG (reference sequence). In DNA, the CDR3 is TGTGCCTGGAGTCTTTTAGCGGGAGGGCCCTCCAACGAGCAGTACTTC. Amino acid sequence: CAWSLLAGGPSNEQYF.

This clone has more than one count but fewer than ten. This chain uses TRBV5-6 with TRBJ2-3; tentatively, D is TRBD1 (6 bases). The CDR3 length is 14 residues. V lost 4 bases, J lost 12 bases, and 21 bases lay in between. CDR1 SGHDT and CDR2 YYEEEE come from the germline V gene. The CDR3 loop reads CASSVPLQQGSQYF. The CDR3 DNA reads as TGTGCCAGCAGCGTGCCCCTCCAACAGGGATCACAGTATTTT.

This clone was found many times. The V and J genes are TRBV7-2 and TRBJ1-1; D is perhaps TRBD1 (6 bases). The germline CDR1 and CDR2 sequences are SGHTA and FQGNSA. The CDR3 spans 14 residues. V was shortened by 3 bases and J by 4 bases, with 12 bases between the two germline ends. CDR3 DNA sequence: TGTGCCAGCAGCTTTGCCCCACAGGGCACTGAAGCTTTCTTT. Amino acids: CASSFAPQGTEAFF. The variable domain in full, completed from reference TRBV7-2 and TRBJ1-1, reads GAGVSQSPSNKVTEKGKDVELRCDPISGHTALYWYRQSLGQGLEFLIYFQGNSAPDKSGLPSDRFSAERTGGSVSTLTIQRTQQEDSAVYLCASSFAPQGTEAFFGQGTRLTVV.